This T cell receptor (beta chain) is from a study of shared clonotypes between healthy human individuals (dated by TCRdb to about 2020). For the study in its entirety: Three men and two women, aged 18 to 49 years, made up the cohort. For each donor, CD4 naive and CD4 memory were each run on three plates, CD8 naive on two plates, and CD8 memory on one plate. To estimate repertoire size and how much clonotypes are shared between individuals, the study performed deep sequencing of blood TCR repertoires from roughly five healthy adults. Different laboratories and diverse techniques were used to prepare libraries and sequence TCR repertoires, to increase sequencing depth and limit assay-specific biases. Per donor, leukapheresis produced somewhere between about 0.9 and 10 billion PBMCs. What the study reported, not specific to this receptor: Compared with non-shared clonotypes, the clonotypes found in all four sorted-subset donors had higher generation probabilities. Estimated clonotype richness was generally larger for naive than for memory subsets. The genetic and exposure-history diversity represented was limited by the small number of donors. Sampling was limited to blood, and TCR repertoires in tissue likely differ from TCR repertoires in blood. Incomplete sequencing was indicated by rarefaction of sorted-subset datasets, despite the large sequencing depth. Pairwise subsampling indicated that sequencing depth was expected to affect the degree of clonotype sharing among donors. Sharing across a few donors was observed for approximately 4.6% of naive CD4, 3% to 3.5% of naive CD8, over 2% of memory CD4, and around 0.4% of memory CD8 clonotypes.

As encoded in the germline V gene (reference sequence), CDR1 is GTSNPN while CDR2 is SVGIG. Trimming removed 3 bases from V and 2 bases from J; the gene matches leave 5 bases unexplained. From its cysteine to its phenylalanine, the CDR3 spans 14 amino acids. Solely the CDR3 DNA is kept, with 42 bases framed from the first base. Using the deep immunoSEQ assay, multiplex PCR amplified TCR CDR3 regions from genomic DNA. Extracted genomic DNA from each cell subset was spread evenly across all wells of several immunoSEQ 96-well plates, with each plate serving as a replicate. For sorted subsets, approximately 0.2 ug of genomic DNA, equivalent to 30,000 or so T cell genomes, went into each replicate PCR. The purified libraries were quantified using a Qubit 3.0 fluorometer, sized with a Bioanalyzer 2100, and then quantified again using the KAPA Library Quantification kit. A separate single-read 150-cycle Illumina NextSeq 550 flow cell was used to sequence each immunoSEQ 96-well plate. In the authors' own workflow: Because the immunoSEQ output included only junctional sequences and no quality scores, the filtering could not be the same as the filtering used for full-length reads. To assign V/J genes and CDR3, sequences were annotated using PyIR, a Python wrapper for IgBLAST v1.9, with IMGT germline references. Reads were filtered out if the reads had weak V/J assignments (E-value above 1e-6), no CDR3, stop codons, out-of-frame junctions, or ambiguous translated residues. V3J clonotypes were defined as sequences sharing the same inferred V gene, J gene, and CDR3 amino acid sequence. The percentage overlap between two repertoires was calculated by dividing the number of shared unique clonotypes by the size of the smaller repertoire. Three approaches were used to assess repertoire richness: RTK rarefaction, the Chao1 estimator, and Recon v2.1 estimates of unobserved clonotypes. Generation probabilities for all TCRbeta clonotypes obtained by the gDNA method from a handful of donors were computed using OLGA. Entries here come from immuneACCESS through TCRdb and include only in-frame sequences with V and J called. Some clones fail to appear in such tables; in the studies checked, an unresolved V gene covers under half of the shortfall, and the cause of the remainder is unknown. That table furnishes V, J and clone size, whereas the DNA furnished D and trimming. The table for this sample lists over a million clones; roughly 80% of them were counted only once. The ten largest clones add up to 1.4% of the sample.

The donors were healthy, HIV-negative adults who had no recently reported acute infections or vaccinations. Every donor was a Caucasian adult living in Nashville, Tennessee, USA. Magnetic negative selection was used to enrich CD4+ T cells, after which naive cells were positively selected on CD45RA and the negative fraction became the memory subset. Blood was collected by leukapheresis, and PBMCs were isolated by Ficoll-Histopaque density gradient centrifugation and then cryopreserved in liquid nitrogen vapor phase. Purity and quantity of every magnetically sorted T cell population were checked by analytical flow cytometry. Genomic DNA was isolated from each sorted fraction and quantified by UV absorbance on a Nanodrop 2000c. Of note for this clone: The antigen it recognizes is unknown. No much larger clone exists at a distance of one base, and base qualities are not known.

This TCR came from a man aged 18 to 35 in good health. The receptor chain draws on TRBV30 and TRBJ1-2; 8 bases in between match TRBD1. Sequencing used memory CD4+ T cells sorted from blood. The label giving this sample's cell subset or site can be read as: CD45RA-negative fraction. The DNA is as follows: TGTGCCTGGAGGGCTAGACAGGGGAACTATGGCTACACCTTC. It codes for CAWRARQGNYGYTF.